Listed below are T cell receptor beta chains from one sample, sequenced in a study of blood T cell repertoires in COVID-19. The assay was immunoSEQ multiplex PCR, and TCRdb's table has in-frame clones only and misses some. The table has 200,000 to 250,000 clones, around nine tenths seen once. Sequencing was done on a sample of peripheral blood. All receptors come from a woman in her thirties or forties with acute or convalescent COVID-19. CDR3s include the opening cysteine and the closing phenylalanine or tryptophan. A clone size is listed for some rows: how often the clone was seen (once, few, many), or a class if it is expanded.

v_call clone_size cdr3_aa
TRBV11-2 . CASSPQGILSSYNSPLHF
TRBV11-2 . CASSLASRVKNTEAFF
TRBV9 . CASSVAGIDQPQHF
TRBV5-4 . CASSELAATSYNEQFF
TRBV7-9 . CASGQGLGTEAFF
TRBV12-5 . CASGLQGDVGVGGGYTF
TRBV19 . CASRVAGGLNTGELFF
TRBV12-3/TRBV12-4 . CASSQFHNEQFF
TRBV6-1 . CASSEPTGGLPLHF
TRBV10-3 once CAISESTSQETQYF
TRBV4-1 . CASSQGPSPNSPLHF
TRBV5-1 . CASSFGTGVGGYTF
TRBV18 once CASSLLRGQGSDTQYF
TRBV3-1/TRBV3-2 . CASSPGQGYGYTF
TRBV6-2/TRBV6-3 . CASSPPRFYGYTF
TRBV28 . CAGGRNEKLFF
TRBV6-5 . CASSYGARNTEAFF
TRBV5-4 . CASSLAPLAVNTDTQYF
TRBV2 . CASTRQGYQPQHF
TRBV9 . CASSDSSGGRALETQYF
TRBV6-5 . CASSTDRNQPQHF
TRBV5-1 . CASSLSSNYGYTF
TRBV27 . CASSSIGVANTEAFF
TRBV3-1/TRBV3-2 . CASSHLRLAGGKDTQYF
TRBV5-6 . CASSWGTGNQPQHF
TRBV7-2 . CASSSQTGFNEKLFF
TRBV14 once CASSQWADRSGAFF
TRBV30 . CAWTIGLATNQYF